These 5 T cell receptor beta chains were sequenced from one sample in a study of blood T cells in healthy people across ages. Next came a second PCR, run for roughly 7 to 12 cycles, which used a sample-barcoded 5' primer along with a J-beta primer mix. MiXCR, applied by TCRdb to the 5' RACE reads, yields one record per CDR3 protein. In the table there are around 940,000 distinct CDR3 sequences, about 51% of which are singletons. Material: blood. Every receptor here comes from a woman aged 60-75 years in good health.

This clonotype came up a few times. The rearrangement uses TRBV20-1 and TRBJ2-5, with TRBD1 as a possible D gene (6 bases). The DNA end lines up better with TRBJ2-7; the J call may be wrong. Germline V gene sequence: CDR1 DFQATT, CDR2 SNEGSKA (reference sequence). This CDR3 contains 15 residues. This chain's CDR3 is CSAPRPGVRLDEQYF. The CDR3 bases are TGCAGTGCTCCACGCCCAGGGGTCCGTTTAGACGAGCAGTACTTC.

V and J are TRBV4-3 and TRBJ1-1; the D is unclear. V was cut by 5 bases and J by 0 bases, with 7 bases left in between. Germline CDR1 LGHNA, CDR2 YSLEER. The CDR3 length is 13 residues. CDR3 sequence (DNA): TGCGCCAGCAGCATAACGATGAACACTGAAGCTTTCTTT. Protein product: CASSITMNTEAFF.

This sequence joins TRBV7-3 and TRBJ2-5; 9 bases are shared with TRBD1. V was clipped by 4 bases and J by 7 bases; unmatched bases: 4. CDR1 and CDR2 (germline): SGHTA, FQGTGA. The CDR3 sequence is 13 residues long. CDR3 sequence reads: CASSSDRGRTQYF. CDR3 nucleotides: TGTGCCAGCAGCTCGGACAGGGGACGGACCCAGTACTTC.

This clonotype was seen just once. This rearrangement joins TRBV20-1 to TRBJ2-3; 7 bases are a match to TRBD2. Germline values: CDR1 DFQATT, CDR2 SNEGSKA (reference sequence). This CDR3 comprises 14 residues. V lost 4 bases and J lost 4; bases outside the gene matches: 8. In DNA form, the CDR3 reads TGCAGTGCTACGCGAGCGGGAACCCCAGATACGCAGTATTTT. Translating it yields CSATRAGTPDTQYF.

The rearrangement links TRBV7-2 to TRBJ2-7; 9 bases agree with TRBD1. J was trimmed by 0 bases and V by 3 bases; bases with no gene match: 3. The CDR3 is made up of 15 amino acids. In germline, CDR1 is SGHTA, CDR2 FQGNSA. CDR3 amino acids: CASSFTGGGSYEQYF. CDR3 nucleotides: TGTGCCAGCAGCTTTACAGGGGGCGGCTCCTACGAGCAGTACTTC.